This T cell receptor (beta chain) was identified in a study of PD-L1 blockade in urothelial cancer. Study-wide background: Samples of blood were analyzed 3 weeks (second dose) and 6 weeks after treatment start.

CDR3 size: 20 residues. The germline V gene encodes CDR1 SNHLY and CDR2 FYNNEI. The J segment lost 2 bases and the V segment lost 2 bases, leaving 19 bases of the junction unmatched. A spike-in of synthetic TCR analog templates was added to each PCR. Sequencing used immunoSEQ multiplex PCR; TCRdb keeps in-frame clones, though not all of them. The repertoire holds 25,000 to 40,000 clones, with around 83% as singletons. Study conclusions and caveats: Blood TCR clonality below the median before treatment was a predictor of better survival.

A word on this clone: Antigen unknown.

The chain recombines TRBV2 with TRBJ2-7, with 9 bases identical to TRBD1. The receptor comes from a man aged 60 to 69 with urothelial cancer. This sample comprised PBMCs, obtained around atezolizumab (anti-PD-L1) treatment. The CDR3: CASSEKRYPDWTGDTYEQYF. The DNA of the CDR3 is TGTGCCAGCAGTGAAAAGCGCTATCCTGACTGGACAGGGGATACCTACGAGCAGTACTTC.